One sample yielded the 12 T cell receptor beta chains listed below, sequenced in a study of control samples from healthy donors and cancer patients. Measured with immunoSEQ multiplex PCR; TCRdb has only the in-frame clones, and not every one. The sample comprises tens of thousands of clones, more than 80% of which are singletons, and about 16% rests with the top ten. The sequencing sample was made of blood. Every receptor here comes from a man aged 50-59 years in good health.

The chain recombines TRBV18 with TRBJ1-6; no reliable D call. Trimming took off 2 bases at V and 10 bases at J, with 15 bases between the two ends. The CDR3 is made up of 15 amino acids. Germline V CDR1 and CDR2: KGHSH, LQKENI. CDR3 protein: CASSPDITALSPLHF. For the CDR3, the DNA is TGTGCCAGCTCACCAGACATCACAGCGCTATCACCCCTCCACTTT.

CDR3 nucleotides: TGTGCCAGCAGTCCGGTGGGCACAGATACGCAGTATTTT. The encoded protein is CASSPVGTDTQYF. The chain has TRBV6-2 or TRBV6-3 and TRBJ2-3, with D uncertain. The CDR3 is made up of 13 amino acids. CDR1 and CDR2 (germline): MNHEY, SVGEGT. Trimming left V 5 bases short and J 1 base short, with 7 bases between.

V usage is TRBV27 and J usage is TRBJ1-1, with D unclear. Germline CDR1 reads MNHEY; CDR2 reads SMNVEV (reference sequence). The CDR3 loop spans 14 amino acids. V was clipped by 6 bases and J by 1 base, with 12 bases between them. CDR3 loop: CASSMGLSNTEAFF. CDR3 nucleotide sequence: TGTGCCAGCAGCATGGGCCTATCGAACACTGAAGCTTTCTTT.

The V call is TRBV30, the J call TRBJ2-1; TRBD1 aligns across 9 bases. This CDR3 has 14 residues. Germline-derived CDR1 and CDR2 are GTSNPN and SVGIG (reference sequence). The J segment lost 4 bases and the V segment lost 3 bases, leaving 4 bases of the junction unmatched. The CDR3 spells CAWSAGQGYNEQFF. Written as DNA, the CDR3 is TGTGCCTGGAGCGCGGGACAGGGTTACAATGAGCAGTTCTTC.

CDR3 residues: CASSEKAVSRTDTQYF. In DNA form, the CDR3 reads TGTGCCAGCAGTGAAAAGGCTGTCTCCCGCACAGATACGCAGTATTTT. The J gene is TRBJ2-3, the V gene TRBV2; D remains ambiguous. The CDR3 is made up of 16 amino acids. In germline, CDR1 is SNHLY, CDR2 FYNNEI. With 2 bases removed from V and 1 base from J, the gap between germline ends came to 13 bases.

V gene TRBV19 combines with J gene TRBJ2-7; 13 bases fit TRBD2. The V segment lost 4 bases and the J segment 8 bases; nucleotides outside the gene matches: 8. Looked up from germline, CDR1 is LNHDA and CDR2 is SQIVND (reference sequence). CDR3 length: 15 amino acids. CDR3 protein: CASSTGTSGARKQYF. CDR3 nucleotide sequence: TGTGCCAGTAGTACCGGGACTAGCGGGGCCCGCAAGCAGTACTTC.

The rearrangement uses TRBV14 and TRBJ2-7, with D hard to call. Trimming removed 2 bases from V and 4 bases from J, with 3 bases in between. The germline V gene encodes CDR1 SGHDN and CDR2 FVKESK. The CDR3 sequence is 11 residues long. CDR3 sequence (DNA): TGTGCCAGCAGCCAATTATACGAGCAGTACTTC. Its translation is CASSQLYEQYF. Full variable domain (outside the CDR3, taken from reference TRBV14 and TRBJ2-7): EAGVTQFPSHSVIEKGQTVTLRCDPISGHDNLYWYRRVMGKEIKFLLHFVKESKQDESGMPNNRFLAERTGGTYSTLKVQPAELEDSGVYFCASSQLYEQYFGPGTRLTVT.

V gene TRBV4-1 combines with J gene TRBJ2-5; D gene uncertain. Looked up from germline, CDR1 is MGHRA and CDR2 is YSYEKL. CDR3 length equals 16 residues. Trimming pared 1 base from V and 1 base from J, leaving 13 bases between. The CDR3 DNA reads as TGCGCCAGCAGCCAAGGGTCTGGACGGGTCCAAGAGACCCAGTACTTC. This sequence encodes CASSQGSGRVQETQYF.

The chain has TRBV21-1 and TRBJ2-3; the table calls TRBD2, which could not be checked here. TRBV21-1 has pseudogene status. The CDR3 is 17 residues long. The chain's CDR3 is CASSLTGLAGGPDTQYF. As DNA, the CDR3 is TGTGCCAGCAGCCTTACGGGACTAGCGGGAGGGCCAGATACGCAGTATTTT.

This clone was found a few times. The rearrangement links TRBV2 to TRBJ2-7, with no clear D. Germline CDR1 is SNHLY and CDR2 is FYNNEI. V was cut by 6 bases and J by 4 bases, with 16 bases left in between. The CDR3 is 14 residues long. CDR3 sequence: CASRDDSRLYEQYF. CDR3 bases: TGTGCCAGCAGGGATGACTCGCGCCTTTACGAGCAGTACTTC.

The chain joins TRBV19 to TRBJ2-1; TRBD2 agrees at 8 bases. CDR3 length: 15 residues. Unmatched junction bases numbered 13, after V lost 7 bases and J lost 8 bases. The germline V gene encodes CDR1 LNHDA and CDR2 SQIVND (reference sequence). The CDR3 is CASMKGPGGTYEQFF. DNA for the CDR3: TGTGCCAGTATGAAGGGACCGGGAGGGACATATGAGCAGTTCTTC.

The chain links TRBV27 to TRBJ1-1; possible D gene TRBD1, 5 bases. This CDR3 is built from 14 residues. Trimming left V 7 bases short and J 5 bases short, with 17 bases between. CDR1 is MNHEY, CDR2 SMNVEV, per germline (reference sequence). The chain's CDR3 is CASIGDGFKTEAFF. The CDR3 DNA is TGTGCCAGCATCGGGGACGGATTTAAAACTGAAGCTTTCTTT.